One sample yielded the 5 T cell receptor beta chains listed below, sequenced in a study of cytomegalovirus exposure and HLA in healthy donors. The PCR contained 60 Vbeta and 13 Jbeta primers. Clones were sequenced by immunoSEQ multiplex PCR, and TCRdb holds only the in-frame ones, with some missing. The repertoire table contains approximately 150,000 clones. Material for sequencing was PBMCs. These receptors were obtained from a woman in her thirties or forties in good health and CMV-seronegative.

The chain is built from TRBV9 and TRBJ2-2; D possibly corresponds to TRBD2 (5 bases). Germline loops: CDR1 SGDLS, CDR2 YYNGEE. The CDR3 runs 16 residues. V was clipped by 0 bases and J by 3 bases, with 12 bases between them. The CDR3 DNA is TGTGCCAGCAGCGTAGGTCTGAGGGCCGACACCGGGGAGCTGTTTTTT. Translating gives CASSVGLRADTGELFF.

The chain carries TRBV28 and TRBJ1-6; a possible D gene is TRBD1 (5 bases). V was trimmed by 6 bases and J by 2 bases, leaving 14 bases between them. CDR3 length equals 16 residues. Germline CDR1 is MDHEN and CDR2 is SYDVKM. CDR3 nucleotide sequence: TGTGCCAGCAGCCAAACCGGGGGTGCCTATAATTCACCCCTCCACTTT. Protein sequence: CASSQTGGAYNSPLHF.

The chain uses TRBV6-5 and TRBJ2-3; TRBD2 might be the D (7 bases). The germline V gene encodes CDR1 MNHEY and CDR2 SVGAGI. CDR3 length: 15 amino acids. Trimming pared 5 bases from V and 3 bases from J, leaving 15 bases between. In DNA, the CDR3 is TGTGCCAGCAGTCGCGGGGGCTCGCGTACAGATACGCAGTATTTT. This translates into CASSRGGSRTDTQYF.

CDR3 loop: CASSPASQGEKLFF. CDR3 bases: TGTGCCAGCTCACCGGCGAGCCAGGGTGAAAAACTGTTTTTT. This rearrangement joins TRBV18 to TRBJ1-4, with a weak D call TRBD1 (5 bases). V lost 3 bases to trimming and J lost 7 bases, with 12 bases between them. From germline, CDR1 is KGHSH and CDR2 LQKENI. The CDR3 contains 14 residues. Full variable domain (outside the CDR3, taken from reference TRBV18 and TRBJ1-4): NAGVMQNPRHLVRRRGQEARLRCSPMKGHSHVYWYRQLPEEGLKFMVYLQKENIIDESGMPKERFSAEFPKEGPSILRIQQVVRGDSAAYFCASSPASQGEKLFFGSGTQLSVL.

The rearrangement links TRBV19 to TRBJ1-5; D gene unclear. Germline-derived CDR1 and CDR2 are LNHDA and SQIVND (reference sequence). The CDR3 runs 15 residues. The V end lost 3 bases, the J end lost 3 bases, and 12 bases lay between the germline ends. For the CDR3, the DNA is TGTGCCAGTAGTATCCTCCGGGGTTTCAATCAGCCCCAGCATTTT. It encodes CASSILRGFNQPQHF.